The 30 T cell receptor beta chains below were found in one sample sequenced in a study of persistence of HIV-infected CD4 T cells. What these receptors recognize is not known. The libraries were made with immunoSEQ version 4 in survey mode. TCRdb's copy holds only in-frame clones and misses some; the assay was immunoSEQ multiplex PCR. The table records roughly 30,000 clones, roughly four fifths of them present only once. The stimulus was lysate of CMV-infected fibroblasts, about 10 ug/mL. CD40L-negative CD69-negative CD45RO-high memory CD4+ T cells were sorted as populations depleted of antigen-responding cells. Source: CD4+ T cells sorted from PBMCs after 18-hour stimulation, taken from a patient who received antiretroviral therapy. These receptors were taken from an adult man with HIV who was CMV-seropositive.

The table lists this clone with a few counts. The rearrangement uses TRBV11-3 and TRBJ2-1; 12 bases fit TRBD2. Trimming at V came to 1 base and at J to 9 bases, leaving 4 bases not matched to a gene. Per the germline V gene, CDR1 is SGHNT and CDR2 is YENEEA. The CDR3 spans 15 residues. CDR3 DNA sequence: TGTGCCAGCAGCTTAGGAACTAGCGGGGGGATTGAGCAGTTCTTC. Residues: CASSLGTSGGIEQFF.

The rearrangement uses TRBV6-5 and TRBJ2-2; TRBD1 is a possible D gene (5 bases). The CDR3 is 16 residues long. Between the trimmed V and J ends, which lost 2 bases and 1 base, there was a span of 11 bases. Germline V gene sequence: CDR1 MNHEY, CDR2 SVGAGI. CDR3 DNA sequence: TGTGCCAGCAGTTACAGGGGCTACCGGAACACCGGGGAGCTGTTTTTT. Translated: CASSYRGYRNTGELFF.

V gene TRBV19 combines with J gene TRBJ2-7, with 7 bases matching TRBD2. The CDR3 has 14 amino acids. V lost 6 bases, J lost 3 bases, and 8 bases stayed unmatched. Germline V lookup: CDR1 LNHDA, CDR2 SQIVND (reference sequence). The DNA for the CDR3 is TGTGCCAGTAGCTCTGGGGCGGGGGACTACGAGCAGTACTTC. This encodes CASSSGAGDYEQYF.

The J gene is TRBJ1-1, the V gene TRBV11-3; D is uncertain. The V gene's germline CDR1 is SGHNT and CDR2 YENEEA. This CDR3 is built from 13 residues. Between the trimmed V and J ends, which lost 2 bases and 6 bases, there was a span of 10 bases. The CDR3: CASSLRRTSEAFF. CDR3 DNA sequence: TGTGCCAGCAGCTTACGGCGGACGTCTGAAGCTTTCTTT.

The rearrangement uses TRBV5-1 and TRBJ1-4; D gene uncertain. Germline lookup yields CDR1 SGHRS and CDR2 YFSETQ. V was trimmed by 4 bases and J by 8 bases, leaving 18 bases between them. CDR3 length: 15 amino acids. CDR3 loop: CASSPGNGRHEKLFF. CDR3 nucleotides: TGCGCCAGCAGCCCGGGGAACGGGAGGCACGAAAAACTGTTTTTT.

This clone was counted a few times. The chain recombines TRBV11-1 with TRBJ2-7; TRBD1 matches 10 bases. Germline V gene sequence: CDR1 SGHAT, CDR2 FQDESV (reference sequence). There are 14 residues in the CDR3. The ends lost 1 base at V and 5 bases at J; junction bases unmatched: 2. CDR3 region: CASSLGTGGNEQYF. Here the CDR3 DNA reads TGTGCCAGCAGCTTAGGGACAGGGGGTAACGAGCAGTACTTC.

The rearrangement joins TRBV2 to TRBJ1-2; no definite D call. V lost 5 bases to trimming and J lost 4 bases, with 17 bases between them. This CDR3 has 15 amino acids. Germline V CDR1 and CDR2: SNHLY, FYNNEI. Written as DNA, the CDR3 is TGTGCCAGCAGTATGACCCGGCCCCCTCTCTATGGCTACACCTTC. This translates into CASSMTRPPLYGYTF.

The CDR3 bases are TGTGCCAGCAGCTTAGGGGACAGGGTCAGCACAGATACGCAGTATTTT. Translating gives CASSLGDRVSTDTQYF. The chain employs TRBV11-1 and TRBJ2-3, with 9 nucleotides matching TRBD1. Germline V gives CDR1 SGHAT, CDR2 FQDESV (reference sequence). The CDR3 length is 16 residues. V was clipped by 1 base and J by 0 bases; unmatched bases: 2.

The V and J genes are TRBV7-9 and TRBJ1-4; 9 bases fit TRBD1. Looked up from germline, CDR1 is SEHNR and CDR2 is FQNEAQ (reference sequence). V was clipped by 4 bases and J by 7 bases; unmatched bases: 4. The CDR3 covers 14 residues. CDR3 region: CASSSGQGGEKLFF. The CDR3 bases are TGTGCCAGCAGCTCGGGACAGGGTGGTGAAAAACTGTTTTTT.

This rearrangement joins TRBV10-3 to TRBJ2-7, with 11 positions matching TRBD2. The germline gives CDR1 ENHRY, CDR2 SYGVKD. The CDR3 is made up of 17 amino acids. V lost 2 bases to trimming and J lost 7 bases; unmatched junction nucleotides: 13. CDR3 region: CAISEGLAGGPPTEQYF. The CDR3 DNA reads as TGTGCCATCAGTGAGGGGCTAGCGGGGGGCCCACCTACGGAGCAGTACTTC.

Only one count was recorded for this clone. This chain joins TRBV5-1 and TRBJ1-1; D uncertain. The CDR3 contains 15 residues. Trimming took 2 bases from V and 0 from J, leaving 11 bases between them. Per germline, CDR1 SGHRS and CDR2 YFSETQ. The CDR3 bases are TGCGCCAGCAGCTTCAACGGAGGAGTGAACACTGAAGCTTTCTTT. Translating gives CASSFNGGVNTEAFF.

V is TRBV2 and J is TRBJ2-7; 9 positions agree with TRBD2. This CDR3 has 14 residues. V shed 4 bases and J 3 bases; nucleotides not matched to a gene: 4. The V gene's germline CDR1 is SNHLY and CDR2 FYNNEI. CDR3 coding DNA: TGTGCCAGCAGTGGAGGGACTAGCATCTACGAGCAGTACTTC. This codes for CASSGGTSIYEQYF. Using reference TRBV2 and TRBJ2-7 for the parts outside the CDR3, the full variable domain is EPEVTQTPSHQVTQMGQEVILRCVPISNHLYFYWYRQILGQKVEFLVSFYNNEISEKSEIFDDQFSVERPDGSNFTLKIRSTKLEDSAMYFCASSGGTSIYEQYFGPGTRLTVT.

Here the CDR3 DNA reads TGCGCCAGCAGCACCCGGACATCCTCTGGAAACACCATATATTTT. It translates to CASSTRTSSGNTIYF. The V and J genes are TRBV5-1 and TRBJ1-3; a weak D match, TRBD1 (5 bases). This CDR3 comprises 15 residues. The germline V gene encodes CDR1 SGHRS and CDR2 YFSETQ. Trimming left V 4 bases short and J 0 bases short, with 11 bases between.

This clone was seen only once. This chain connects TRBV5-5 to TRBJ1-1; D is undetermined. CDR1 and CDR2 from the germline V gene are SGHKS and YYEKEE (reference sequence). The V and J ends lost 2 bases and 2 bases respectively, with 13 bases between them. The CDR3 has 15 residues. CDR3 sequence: CASSFQGGGNTEAFF. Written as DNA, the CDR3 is TGTGCCAGCAGCTTTCAAGGAGGAGGTAACACTGAAGCTTTCTTT.

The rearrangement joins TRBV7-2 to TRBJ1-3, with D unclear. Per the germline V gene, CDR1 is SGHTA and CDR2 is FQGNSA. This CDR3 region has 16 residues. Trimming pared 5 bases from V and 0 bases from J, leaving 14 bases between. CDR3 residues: CASSPSRHLSGNTIYF. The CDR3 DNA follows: TGTGCCAGCAGCCCATCCCGACATCTCTCTGGAAACACCATATATTTT.

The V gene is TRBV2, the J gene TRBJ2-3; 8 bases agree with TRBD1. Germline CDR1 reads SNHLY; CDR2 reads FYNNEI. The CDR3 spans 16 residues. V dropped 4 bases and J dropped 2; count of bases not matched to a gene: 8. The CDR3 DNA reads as TGTGCCAGCAGTGCCAGGGGGCGCCTCTCCACAGATACGCAGTATTTT. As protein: CASSARGRLSTDTQYF.

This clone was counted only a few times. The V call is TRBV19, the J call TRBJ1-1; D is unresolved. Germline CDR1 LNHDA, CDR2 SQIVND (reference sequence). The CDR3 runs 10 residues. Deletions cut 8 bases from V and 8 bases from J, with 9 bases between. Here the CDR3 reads CASGLHEAFF. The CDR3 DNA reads TGTGCCAGTGGACTTCACGAAGCTTTCTTT.

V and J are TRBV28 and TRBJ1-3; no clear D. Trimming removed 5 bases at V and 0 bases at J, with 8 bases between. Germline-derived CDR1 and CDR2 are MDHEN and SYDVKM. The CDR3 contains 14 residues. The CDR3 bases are TGTGCCAGCAGTACGTACCACTCTGGAAACACCATATATTTT. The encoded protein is CASSTYHSGNTIYF.

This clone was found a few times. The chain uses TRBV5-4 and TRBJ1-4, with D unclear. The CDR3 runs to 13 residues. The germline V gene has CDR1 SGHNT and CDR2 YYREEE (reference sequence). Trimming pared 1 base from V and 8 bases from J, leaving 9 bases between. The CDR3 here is CASSLFSGEKLFF. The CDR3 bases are TGTGCCAGCAGCTTGTTTTCGGGCGAAAAACTGTTTTTT. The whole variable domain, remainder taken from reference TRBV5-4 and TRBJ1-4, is ETGVTQSPTHLIKTRGQQVTLRCSSQSGHNTVSWYQQALGQGPQFIFQYYREEENGRGNFPPRFSGLQFPNYSSELNVNALELDDSALYLCASSLFSGEKLFFGSGTQLSVL.

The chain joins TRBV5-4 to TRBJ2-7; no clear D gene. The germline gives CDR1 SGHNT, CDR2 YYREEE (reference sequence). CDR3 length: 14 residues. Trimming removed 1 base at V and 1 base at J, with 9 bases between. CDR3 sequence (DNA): TGTGCCAGCAGCTTGTCCAGCGCATCCTACGAGCAGTACTTC. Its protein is CASSLSSASYEQYF.

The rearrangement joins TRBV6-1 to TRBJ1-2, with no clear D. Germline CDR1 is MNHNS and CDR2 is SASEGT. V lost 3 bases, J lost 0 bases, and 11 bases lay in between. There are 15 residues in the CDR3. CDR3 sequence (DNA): TGTGCCAGCAGTGACCGCAGGAGCTCTAACTATGGCTACACCTTC. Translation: CASSDRRSSNYGYTF.

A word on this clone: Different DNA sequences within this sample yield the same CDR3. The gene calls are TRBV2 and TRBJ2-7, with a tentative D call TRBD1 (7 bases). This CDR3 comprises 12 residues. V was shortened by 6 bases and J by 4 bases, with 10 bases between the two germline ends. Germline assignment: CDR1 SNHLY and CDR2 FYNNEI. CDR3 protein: CASSRGAYEQYF. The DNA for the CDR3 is TGTGCCAGCAGCAGGGGGGCTTACGAGCAGTACTTC.

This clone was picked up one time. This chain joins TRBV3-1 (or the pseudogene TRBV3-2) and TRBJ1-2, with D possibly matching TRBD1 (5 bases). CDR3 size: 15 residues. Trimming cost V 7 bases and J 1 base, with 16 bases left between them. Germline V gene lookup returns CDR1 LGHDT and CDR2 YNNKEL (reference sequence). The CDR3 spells CASTGDGGFNYGYTF. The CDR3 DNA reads TGTGCCAGCACGGGGGATGGGGGGTTTAACTATGGCTACACCTTC.

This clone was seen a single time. The CDR3 loop reads CASSIDHAGNEQFF. The CDR3 bases are TGCGCCAGCAGCATCGACCACGCGGGGAATGAGCAGTTCTTC. The V call is TRBV5-1, the J call TRBJ2-1, with D perhaps TRBD2 (6 bases). Germline CDR1 and CDR2: SGHRS and YFSETQ. V was pared by 4 bases and J by 7 bases, with 15 bases between. The CDR3 extends over 14 amino acids. The full variable domain, in which reference TRBV5-1 and TRBJ2-1 provide the parts outside the CDR3, is KAGVTQTPRYLIKTRGQQVTLSCSPISGHRSVSWYQQTPGQGLQFLFEYFSETQRNKGNFPGRFSGRQFSNSRSEMNVSTLELGDSALYLCASSIDHAGNEQFFGPGTRLTVL.

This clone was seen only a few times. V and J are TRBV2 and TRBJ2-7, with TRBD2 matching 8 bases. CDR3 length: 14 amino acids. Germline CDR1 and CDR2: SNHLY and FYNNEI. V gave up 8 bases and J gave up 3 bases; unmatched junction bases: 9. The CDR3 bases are TGTGCCAGCTGCTCCGGGACTAGGGGCTACGAGCAGTACTTC. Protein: CASCSGTRGYEQYF.

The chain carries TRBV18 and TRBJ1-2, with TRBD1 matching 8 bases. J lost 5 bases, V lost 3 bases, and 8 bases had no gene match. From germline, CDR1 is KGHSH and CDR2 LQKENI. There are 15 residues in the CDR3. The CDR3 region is CASSPDDRGPYGYTF. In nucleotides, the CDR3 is TGTGCCAGCTCACCGGACGACAGGGGTCCATATGGCTACACCTTC.

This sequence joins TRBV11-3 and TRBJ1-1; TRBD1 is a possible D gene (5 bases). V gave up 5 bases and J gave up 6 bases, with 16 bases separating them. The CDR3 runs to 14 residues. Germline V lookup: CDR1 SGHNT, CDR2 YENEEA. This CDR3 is CASSRGPRESEAFF. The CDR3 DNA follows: TGTGCCAGCAGCAGGGGACCTCGGGAATCTGAAGCTTTCTTT. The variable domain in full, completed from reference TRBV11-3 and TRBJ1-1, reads EAGVVQSPRYKIIEKKQPVAFWCNPISGHNTLYWYLQNLGQGPELLIRYENEEAVDDSQLPKDRFSAERLKGVDSTLKIQPAELGDSAVYLCASSRGPRESEAFFGQGTRLTVV.

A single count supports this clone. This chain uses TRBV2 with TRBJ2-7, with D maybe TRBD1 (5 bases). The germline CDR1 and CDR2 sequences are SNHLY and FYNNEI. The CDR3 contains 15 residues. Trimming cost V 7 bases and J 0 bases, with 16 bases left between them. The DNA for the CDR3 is TGTGCCAGCACCCGCATCCTGGACAACTCCTACGAGCAGTACTTC. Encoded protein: CASTRILDNSYEQYF.

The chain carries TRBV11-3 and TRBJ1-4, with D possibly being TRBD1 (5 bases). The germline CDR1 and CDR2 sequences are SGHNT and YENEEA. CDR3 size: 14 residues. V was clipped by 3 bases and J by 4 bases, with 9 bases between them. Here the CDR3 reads CASSFNRYNEKLFF. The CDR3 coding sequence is TGTGCCAGCAGCTTTAACAGGTATAATGAAAAACTGTTTTTT. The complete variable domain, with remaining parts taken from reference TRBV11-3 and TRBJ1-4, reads EAGVVQSPRYKIIEKKQPVAFWCNPISGHNTLYWYLQNLGQGPELLIRYENEEAVDDSQLPKDRFSAERLKGVDSTLKIQPAELGDSAVYLCASSFNRYNEKLFFGSGTQLSVL.

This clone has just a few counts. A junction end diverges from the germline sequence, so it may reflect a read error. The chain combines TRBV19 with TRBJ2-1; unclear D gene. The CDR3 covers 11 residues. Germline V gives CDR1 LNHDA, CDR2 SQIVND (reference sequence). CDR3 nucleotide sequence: TGTGCCAGTAGTATAGGACTGCAACCCCTCTTC. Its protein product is CASSIGLQPLF.